The rows below give T cell receptor beta chains drawn from one sample of a study of monozygotic twins with cystic fibrosis. TCRdb keeps only in-frame clones here, not all; method: immunoSEQ multiplex PCR. The data contain 34,000 or so clones, about 92% of them singletons. The sequencing input was blood. These receptors all stem from a girl aged 2-10 years with cystic fibrosis. Both conserved end residues are part of each CDR3. D genes are given only for firm matches. Clone size is given for some rows only: seen once, a few or many times, or a class if the clone is expanded.

abundance | j_gene | d_gene | v_gene | CDR3nt | CDR3aa
- | TRBJ1-5 | - | TRBV5-6 | TGTGCCAGCAGCTTGCGTGGGCCGCCCAATCAGCCCCAGCATTTT | CASSLRGPPNQPQHF
- | TRBJ2-2 | TRBD2 | TRBV2 | TGTGCCAGCAGTGAAGCCCGGGCTAGCGGCTCATACACCGGGGAGCTGTTTTTT | CASSEARASGSYTGELFF
- | TRBJ2-7 | - | TRBV4-1 | TGCGCCAGCAGCCAAGACGAGACAGTGTCCTACGAGCAGTACTTC | CASSQDETVSYEQYF
few | TRBJ1-5 | - | TRBV4-1 | TGCGCCAGCAGCCAAGTAGGAGGACAGAGCAATCAGCCCCAGCATTTT | CASSQVGGQSNQPQHF
- | TRBJ1-2 | - | TRBV19 | TGTGCCAGTAGGGAACAGAGCCGCTATGGCTACACCTTC | CASREQSRYGYTF
once | TRBJ1-1 | - | TRBV6-5 | TGTGCCAGCAGTTACGGCTCAGGGTCTGAAGCTTTCTTT | CASSYGSGSEAFF
- | TRBJ1-3 | - | TRBV15 | TGTGCCACCAGCAGAGATCCACGAAACTCTGGAAACACCATATATTTT | CATSRDPRNSGNTIYF
- | TRBJ1-4 | TRBD1 | TRBV4-1 | TGCGCCAGCAGCTTGACAGGGTACGAAAAACTGTTTTTT | CASSLTGYEKLFF
- | TRBJ1-2 | - | TRBV9 | TGTGCCAGCAGCGTAGTGCAGGGAGGTTTCGCTGGCTACACCTTC | CASSVVQGGFAGYTF
- | TRBJ2-7 | TRBD1 | TRBV4-3 | TGCGCCAGCAGCCAAGATCTAGGGACAGGGTCTTACGAGCAGTACTTC | CASSQDLGTGSYEQYF
- | TRBJ1-3 | TRBD1 | TRBV11-2 | TGTGCCAGCAGCCTTTGGGGACAGCAGCCTACATCTGGAAACACCATATATTTT | CASSLWGQQPTSGNTIYF
- | TRBJ2-5 | - | TRBV5-8 | TGTGCCAGCAGCACGGTGGCTAGCGAACACCAAGAGACCCAGTACTTC | CASSTVASEHQETQYF
- | TRBJ2-1 | TRBD2 | TRBV5-4 | TGTGCCAGCAGCGCCCTAGCGGAGGCCTACAATGAGCAGTTCTTC | CASSALAEAYNEQFF
- | TRBJ2-7 | TRBD1 | TRBV25-1 | TGTGCCAGCAGCCCGGGACAGTGGCTCTACGAGCAGTACTTC | CASSPGQWLYEQYF
once | TRBJ2-1 | TRBD2 | TRBV19 | TGTGCTGCTAGCGGGGGATACAATGAGCAGTTCTTC | CAASGGYNEQFF
- | TRBJ2-1 | - | TRBV18 | TGTGCCAGCTCACCAACAAATATTGAGCAGTTCTTC | CASSPTNIEQFF
- | TRBJ2-1 | TRBD2 | TRBV14 | TGTGCCAGCAGCACACGGACTAGCGGGAGCTCCTACAATGAGCAGTTCTTC | CASSTRTSGSSYNEQFF